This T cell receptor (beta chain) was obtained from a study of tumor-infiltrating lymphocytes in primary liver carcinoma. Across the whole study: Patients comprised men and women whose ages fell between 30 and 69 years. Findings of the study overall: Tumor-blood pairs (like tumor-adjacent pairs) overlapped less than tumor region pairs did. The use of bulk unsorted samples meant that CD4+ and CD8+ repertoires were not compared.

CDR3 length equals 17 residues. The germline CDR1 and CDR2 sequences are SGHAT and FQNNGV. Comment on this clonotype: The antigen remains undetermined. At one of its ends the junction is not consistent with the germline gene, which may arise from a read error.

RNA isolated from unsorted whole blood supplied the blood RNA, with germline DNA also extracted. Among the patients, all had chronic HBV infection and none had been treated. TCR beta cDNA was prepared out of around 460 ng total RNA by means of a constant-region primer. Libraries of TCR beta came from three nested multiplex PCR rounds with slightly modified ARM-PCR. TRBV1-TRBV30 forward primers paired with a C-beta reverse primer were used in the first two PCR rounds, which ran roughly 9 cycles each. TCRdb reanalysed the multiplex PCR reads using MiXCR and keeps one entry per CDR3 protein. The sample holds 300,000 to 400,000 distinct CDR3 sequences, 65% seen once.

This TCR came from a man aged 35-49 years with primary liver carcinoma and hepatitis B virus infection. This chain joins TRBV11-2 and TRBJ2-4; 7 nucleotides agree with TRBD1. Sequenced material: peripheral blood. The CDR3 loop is CASSYRTGPLAKNIQYF. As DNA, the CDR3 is TGTGCTAGCAGCTATCGGACAGGCCCCCTAGCCAAAAACATTCAGTACTTC.